This T cell receptor beta chain was captured in a study of monozygotic twins with inflammatory bowel disease. Findings and caveats of the study: Some repertoire variability may stem from patients' differing immunosuppressive treatments. Researchers reported no repertoire similarity difference between concordant and discordant twins, possibly from limited power.

About this clonotype itself: Its antigen is unidentified.

CDR3 length: 15 residues. Germline assignment: CDR1 SGHTA and CDR2 FQGNSA. TCRdb reprocessed the 5' RACE reads, keeping one entry per CDR3 protein, no DNA. Here the sample table reports fewer than 150,000 distinct CDR3 sequences. The chain combines TRBV7-2 with TRBJ1-1; without DNA, the TCRdb call of TRBD1 cannot be checked. This receptor was identified in a human donor with ulcerative colitis or Crohn's disease, or a healthy co-twin of an affected twin (not recorded which). Source material: blood. The CDR3 sequence: CASSFLGTLYTEAFF.